This T cell receptor (beta chain) was identified during a study of cytomegalovirus exposure and HLA in healthy donors. Overall study context: Earlier work reported 100 million or so unique TCR beta sequences from 150 million to 200 million T cells.

The ends were cut back, 7 bases at V and 3 bases at J, with 15 bases in the middle. Per germline, CDR1 SQVTM and CDR2 ANQGSEA. The CDR3 spans 13 residues. General study findings and limits: Presence/absence analyses supposed approximately even sequencing depth among donors. Most observed TCR sequences were rare, whereas some public TCRs were detected in many donors.

A word on this clone: Its antigen remains unknown.

Vbeta (60) and Jbeta (13) primers were used in the PCR. Sequenced by immunoSEQ multiplex PCR; TCRdb stores in-frame clones only, minus some. The data show 150,000 to 250,000 clones, about 80% seen once. The chain recombines TRBV29-1 with TRBJ1-1; D is perhaps TRBD1 (5 bases). This receptor was taken from a man aged 25-45 years in good health and CMV-seronegative. Sequencing used PBMCs. CDR3 bases: TGCAGCGCCGGCGGCGGGGCACACACTGAAGCTTTCTTT. It specifies CSAGGGAHTEAFF.